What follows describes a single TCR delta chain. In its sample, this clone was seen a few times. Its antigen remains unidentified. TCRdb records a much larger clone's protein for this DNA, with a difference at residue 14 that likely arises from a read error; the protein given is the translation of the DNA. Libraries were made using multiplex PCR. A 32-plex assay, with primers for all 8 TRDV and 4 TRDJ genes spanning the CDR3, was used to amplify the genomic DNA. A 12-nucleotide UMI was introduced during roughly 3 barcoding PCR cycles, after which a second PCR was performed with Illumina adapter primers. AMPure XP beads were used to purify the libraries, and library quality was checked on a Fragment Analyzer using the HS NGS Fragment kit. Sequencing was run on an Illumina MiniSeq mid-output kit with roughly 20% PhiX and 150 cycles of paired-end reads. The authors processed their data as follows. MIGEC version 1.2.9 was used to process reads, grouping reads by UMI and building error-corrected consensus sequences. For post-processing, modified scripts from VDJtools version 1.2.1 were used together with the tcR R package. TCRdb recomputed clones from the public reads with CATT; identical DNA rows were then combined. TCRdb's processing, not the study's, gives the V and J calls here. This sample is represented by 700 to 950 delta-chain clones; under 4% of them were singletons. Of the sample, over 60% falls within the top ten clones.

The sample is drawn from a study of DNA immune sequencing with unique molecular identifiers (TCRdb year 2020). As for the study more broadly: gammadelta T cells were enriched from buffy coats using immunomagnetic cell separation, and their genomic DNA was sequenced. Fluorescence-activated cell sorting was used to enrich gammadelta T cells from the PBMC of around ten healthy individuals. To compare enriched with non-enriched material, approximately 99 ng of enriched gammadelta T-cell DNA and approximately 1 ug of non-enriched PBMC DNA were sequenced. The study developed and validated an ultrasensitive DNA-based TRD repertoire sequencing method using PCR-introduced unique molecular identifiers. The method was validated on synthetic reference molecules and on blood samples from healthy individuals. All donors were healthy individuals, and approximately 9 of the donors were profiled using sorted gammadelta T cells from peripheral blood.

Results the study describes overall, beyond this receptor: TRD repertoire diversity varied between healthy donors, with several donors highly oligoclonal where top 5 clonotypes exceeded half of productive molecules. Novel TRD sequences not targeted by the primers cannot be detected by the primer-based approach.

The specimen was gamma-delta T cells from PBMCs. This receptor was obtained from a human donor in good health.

The CDR3 region reads CACDPVLGANIYTVKLIF. The nucleotide sequence reads TGTGCCTGTGACCCCGTACTGGGGGCCAATATTTACACCGTTAAACTCATCTTT. Recombination connected TRDV2 to TRDJ1, with TRDD3 identical over 8 junction bases. As encoded in the germline V gene, CDR1 is GEAIGNYY while CDR2 is EKD. Measured from the cysteine to the phenylalanine, the CDR3 is 18 residues long. Only CDR3 DNA remains: 54 bases, in frame from the first base.